A selection of T cell receptor beta chains follows, all from one sample in a study of OX40 agonist ivuxolimab in advanced cancers. Clones were read by immunoSEQ multiplex PCR, and TCRdb kept only the in-frame ones, dropping some. The table has under 40,000 clones, roughly 79% seen once; the top ten hold 1.2% to 1.5%. The sample was CD4+ or CD8+ T cells sorted from blood, taken in a trial of the OX40 agonist ivuxolimab. Receptors were obtained from an adult with an advanced solid tumor such as melanoma, head and neck, liver or kidney cancer. The CDR3 runs from the conserved cysteine through the conserved F or W. D genes are given only for firm matches. Only some rows state a clone size, as once, few, many or a class for expanded clones.

>-|TRBV7-9|TRBJ2-3|few
TGTGCCAGCAGCTTAGCATTAGACACAGATACGCAGTATTTT
CASSLALDTDTQYF
>-|TRBV2|TRBJ1-3|few
TGTGCCAGCAGGTGGGCTGCTGGAGGAAACACCATATATTTT
CASRWAAGGNTIYF
>-|TRBV6-5|TRBJ1-5|few
TGTGCCAGCAGTACACCCAGGGGACCCCAGCATTTT
CASSTPRGPQHF
>-|TRBV15|TRBJ1-3|-
TGTGCCACCAGCAGATCAAAAACCTCTGGAAACACCATATATTTT
CATSRSKTSGNTIYF
>TRBD2|TRBV9|TRBJ2-2|-
TGTGCCAGCAGCGTAGGGGAGGGGCGGGGCACCGGGGAGCTGTTTTTT
CASSVGEGRGTGELFF
>TRBD1|TRBV7-2|TRBJ2-2|-
TGTGCCAGCAGCTTAAGGACAGGGTTTTTCGCCGGGGAGCTGTTTTTT
CASSLRTGFFAGELFF
>-|TRBV5-1|TRBJ1-5|-
TGCGCCAGCAGCCCAGGTGATAGCAATCAGCCCCAGCATTTT
CASSPGDSNQPQHF
>TRBD2|TRBV6-5|TRBJ2-7|once
TGTGCCAGCAGTTACTCGGGCCTAGCGGGTTACGAGCAGTACTTC
CASSYSGLAGYEQYF
>TRBD2|TRBV5-6|TRBJ2-4|-
TGTGCCAGCAGCTTGGGTGGCGGGAGGGCCGTCATTCAGTACTTC
CASSLGGGRAVIQYF
>-|TRBV25-1|TRBJ2-7|once
TGTGCCAGCAGTGAAGTAGGGGGTCCCTACGAGCAGTACTTC
CASSEVGGPYEQYF
>-|TRBV6-5|TRBJ1-2|-
TGTGCCAGCAGGGGGCTGGGTGGCTACACCTTC
CASRGLGGYTF